These 6 T cell receptor beta chains came from one sample sequenced in a study of T cell responses to AZD1222 COVID-19 vaccine. The table came from immunoSEQ multiplex PCR; TCRdb's copy has only in-frame clones and leaves some out. Counted here are under 130,000 clones, 80% to 90% occurring once; the ten biggest clones make up 20% to 25%. Sequenced here: peripheral blood, sampled on day 0 of AZD1222 vaccination. All receptors come from an adult in good health.

The chain is built from TRBV30 and TRBJ2-3; D unresolved. There are 10 residues in the CDR3. V was cut by 3 bases and J by 2 bases, with 0 bases left in between. Germline-derived CDR1 and CDR2 are GTSNPN and SVGIG (reference sequence). In nucleotides, the CDR3 is TGTGCCTGGAGCACAGATACGCAGTATTTT. As protein: CAWSTDTQYF.

The CDR3 sequence: CASSQRTGGHEQFF. CDR3 DNA: TGTGCCAGCAGTCAACGGACAGGGGGGCATGAGCAGTTCTTC. The chain recombines TRBV6-6 with TRBJ2-1; TRBD1 agrees at 10 bases. Germline CDR1 is MNHNY and CDR2 is SVGAGI (reference sequence). This CDR3 contains 14 residues. The V gene end was trimmed by 5 bases and the J gene end by 8 bases; junction bases not matched to a gene: 6.

The rearrangement joins TRBV9 to TRBJ2-1; no definite D call. V was pared by 0 bases and J by 4 bases, with 17 bases between. The CDR3 length is 17 residues. Germline V lookup: CDR1 SGDLS, CDR2 YYNGEE. CDR3 amino acids: CASSVEVEPKPYNEQFF. The CDR3 coding sequence is TGTGCCAGCAGCGTAGAAGTGGAGCCAAAACCTTACAATGAGCAGTTCTTC.

This chain uses TRBV7-8 with TRBJ2-3, with a tentative D call TRBD2 (7 bases). The CDR3 has 18 amino acids. Trimming stripped 6 bases from V and 0 bases from J, with 22 bases between. Looked up from germline, CDR1 is SGHVS and CDR2 is FQNEAQ. The CDR3 sequence is CASRQQGLAGASTDTQYF. In nucleotides, the CDR3 is TGTGCCAGCAGACAGCAGGGGCTCGCGGGGGCTAGCACAGATACGCAGTATTTT.

The chain joins TRBV18 to TRBJ2-3; 9 bases agree with TRBD2. Germline V gene sequence: CDR1 KGHSH, CDR2 LQKENI. This CDR3 has 16 residues. The V gene end was trimmed by 5 bases and the J gene end by 2 bases; junction bases not matched to a gene: 8. As DNA, the CDR3 is TGTGCCAGCTCAGATTTCGGGACTAGCTCCACAGATACGCAGTATTTT. Translation: CASSDFGTSSTDTQYF.

V is TRBV7-2 and J is TRBJ2-7; D may correspond to TRBD1 or TRBD2 (5 bases each). This CDR3 comprises 16 residues. V lost 1 base and J lost 7, with 20 bases in between. Looked up from germline, CDR1 is SGHTA and CDR2 is FQGNSA. CDR3 residues: CASSLGFGTHTGEQYF. CDR3 sequence (DNA): TGTGCCAGCAGCTTAGGGTTCGGGACCCATACTGGGGAGCAGTACTTC.